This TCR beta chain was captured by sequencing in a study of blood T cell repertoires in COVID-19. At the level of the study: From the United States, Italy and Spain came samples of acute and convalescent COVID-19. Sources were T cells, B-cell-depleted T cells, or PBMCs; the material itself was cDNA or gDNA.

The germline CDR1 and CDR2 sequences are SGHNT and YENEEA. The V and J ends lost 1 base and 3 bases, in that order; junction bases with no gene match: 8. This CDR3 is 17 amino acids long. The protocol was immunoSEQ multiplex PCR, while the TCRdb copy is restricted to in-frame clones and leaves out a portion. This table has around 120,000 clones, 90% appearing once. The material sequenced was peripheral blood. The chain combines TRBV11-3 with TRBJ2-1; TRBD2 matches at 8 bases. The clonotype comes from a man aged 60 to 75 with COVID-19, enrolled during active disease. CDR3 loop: CASSLGGGLVNYNEQFF. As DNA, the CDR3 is TGTGCCAGCAGCTTAGGGGGGGGACTAGTGAACTACAATGAGCAGTTCTTC.